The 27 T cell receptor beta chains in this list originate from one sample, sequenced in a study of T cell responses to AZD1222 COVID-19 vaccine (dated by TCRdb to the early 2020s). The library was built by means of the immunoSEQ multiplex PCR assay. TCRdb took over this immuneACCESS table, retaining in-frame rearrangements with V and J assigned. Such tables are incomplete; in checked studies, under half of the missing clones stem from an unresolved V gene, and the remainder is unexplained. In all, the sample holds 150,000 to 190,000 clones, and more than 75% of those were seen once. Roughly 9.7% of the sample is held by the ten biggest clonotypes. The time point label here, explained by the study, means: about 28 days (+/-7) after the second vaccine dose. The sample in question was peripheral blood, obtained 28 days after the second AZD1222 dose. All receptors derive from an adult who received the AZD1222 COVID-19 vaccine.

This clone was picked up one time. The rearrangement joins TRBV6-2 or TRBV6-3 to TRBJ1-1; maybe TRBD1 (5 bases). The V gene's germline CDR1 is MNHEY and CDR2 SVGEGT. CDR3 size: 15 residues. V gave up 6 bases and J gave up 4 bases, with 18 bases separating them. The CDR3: CASSPTWGIGTEAFF. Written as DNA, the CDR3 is TGTGCCAGCAGCCCCACCTGGGGGATAGGCACTGAAGCTTTCTTT.

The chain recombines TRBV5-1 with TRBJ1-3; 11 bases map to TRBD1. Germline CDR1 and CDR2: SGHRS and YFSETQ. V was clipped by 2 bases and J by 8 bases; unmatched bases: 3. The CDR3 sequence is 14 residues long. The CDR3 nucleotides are TGCGCCAGCAGCTTCGGACAGGGGGCTGACACCATATATTTT. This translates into CASSFGQGADTIYF.

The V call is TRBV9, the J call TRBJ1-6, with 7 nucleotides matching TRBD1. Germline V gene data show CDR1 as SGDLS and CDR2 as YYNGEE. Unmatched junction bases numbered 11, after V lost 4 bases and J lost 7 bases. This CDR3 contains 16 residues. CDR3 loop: CASSSQGGDSNSPLHF. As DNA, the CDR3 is TGTGCCAGCAGCTCGCAGGGGGGGGACTCGAATTCACCCCTCCACTTT.

The CDR3 loop reads CASSYRLAGEFGELFF. For the CDR3, the DNA is TGCGCCAGCAGCTATAGACTAGCGGGAGAATTCGGGGAGCTGTTTTTT. The V gene is TRBV5-1, the J gene TRBJ2-2; 12 bases are a match to TRBD2. Germline CDR1 SGHRS, CDR2 YFSETQ. The V gene end was trimmed by 3 bases and the J gene end by 7 bases; junction bases not matched to a gene: 7. The CDR3 is made up of 16 amino acids.

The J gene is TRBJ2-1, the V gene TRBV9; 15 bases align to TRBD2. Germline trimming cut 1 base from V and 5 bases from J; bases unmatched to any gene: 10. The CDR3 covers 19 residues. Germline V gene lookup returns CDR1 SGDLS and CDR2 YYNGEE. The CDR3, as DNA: TGTGCCAGCAGCGTAAGCCAACCGGGACTAGCGGGAGGTGACAATGAGCAGTTCTTC. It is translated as CASSVSQPGLAGGDNEQFF. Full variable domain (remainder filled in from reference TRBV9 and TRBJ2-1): DSGVTQTPKHLITATGQRVTLRCSPRSGDLSVYWYQQSLDQGLQFLIQYYNGEERAKGNILERFSAQQFPDLHSELNLSSLELGDSALYFCASSVSQPGLAGGDNEQFFGPGTRLTVL.

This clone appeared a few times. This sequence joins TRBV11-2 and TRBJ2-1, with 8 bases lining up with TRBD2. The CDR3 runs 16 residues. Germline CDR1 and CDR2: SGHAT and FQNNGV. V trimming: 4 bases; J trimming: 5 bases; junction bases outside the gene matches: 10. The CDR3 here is CASSWTRLAGNNEQFF. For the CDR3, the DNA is TGTGCCAGCAGCTGGACTCGGCTAGCGGGCAACAATGAGCAGTTCTTC.

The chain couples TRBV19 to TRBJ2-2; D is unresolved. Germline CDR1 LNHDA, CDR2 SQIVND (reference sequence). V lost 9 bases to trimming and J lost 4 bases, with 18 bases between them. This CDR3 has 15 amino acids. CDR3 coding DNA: TGTGCCAGCAGTCCCCACAAGGCAGGCACCGGGGAGCTGTTTTTT. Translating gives CASSPHKAGTGELFF. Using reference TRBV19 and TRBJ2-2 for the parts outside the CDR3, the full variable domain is DGGITQSPKYLFRKEGQNVTLSCEQNLNHDAMYWYRQDPGQGLRLIYYSQIVNDFQKGDIAEGYSVSREKKESFPLTVTSAQKNPTAFYLCASSPHKAGTGELFFGEGSRLTVL.

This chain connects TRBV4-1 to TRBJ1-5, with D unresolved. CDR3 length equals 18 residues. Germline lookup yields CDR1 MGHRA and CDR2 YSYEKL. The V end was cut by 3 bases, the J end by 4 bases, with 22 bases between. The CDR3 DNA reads TGCGCCAGCAGCCAGACCCCGGTTCAGGCAGACCCTAATCAGCCCCAGCATTTT. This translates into CASSQTPVQADPNQPQHF.

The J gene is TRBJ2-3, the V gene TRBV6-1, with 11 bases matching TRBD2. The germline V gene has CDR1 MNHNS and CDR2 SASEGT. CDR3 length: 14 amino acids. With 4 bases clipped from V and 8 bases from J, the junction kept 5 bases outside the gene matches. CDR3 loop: CASSVAGGPGTQYF. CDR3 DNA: TGTGCCAGCAGTGTAGCGGGAGGGCCGGGTACGCAGTATTTT.

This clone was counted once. The CDR3 DNA sequence: TGTGCCAGCAGCCCAACCAGGGAGCAGTATTTT. It is translated as CASSPTREQYF. The V gene is TRBV7-3, the J gene TRBJ2-3; TRBD1 might be the D (5 bases). Germline V gene sequence: CDR1 SGHTA, CDR2 FQGTGA. This CDR3 contains 11 residues. The V gene lost 5 bases and the J gene lost 11 bases, with 11 bases spanning the gap. The whole variable domain, remainder taken from reference TRBV7-3 and TRBJ2-3, is GAGVSQTPSNKVTEKGKYVELRCDPISGHTALYWYRQSLGQGPEFLIYFQGTGAADDSGLPNDRFFAVRPEGSVSTLKIQRTERGDSAVYLCASSPTREQYFGPGTRLTVL.

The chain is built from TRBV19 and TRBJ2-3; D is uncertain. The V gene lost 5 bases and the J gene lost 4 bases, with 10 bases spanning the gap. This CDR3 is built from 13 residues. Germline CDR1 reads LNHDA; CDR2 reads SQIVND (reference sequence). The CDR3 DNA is TGTGCCAGTAGTCCCTCTGTCTCAGATACGCAGTATTTT. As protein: CASSPSVSDTQYF.

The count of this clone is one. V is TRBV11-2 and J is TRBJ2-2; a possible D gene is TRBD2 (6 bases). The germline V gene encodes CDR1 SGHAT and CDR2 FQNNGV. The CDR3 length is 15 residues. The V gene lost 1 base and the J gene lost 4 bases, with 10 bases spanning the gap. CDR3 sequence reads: CASSLGDWSTGELFF. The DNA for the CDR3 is TGTGCCAGCAGCTTAGGGGACTGGAGCACCGGGGAGCTGTTTTTT.

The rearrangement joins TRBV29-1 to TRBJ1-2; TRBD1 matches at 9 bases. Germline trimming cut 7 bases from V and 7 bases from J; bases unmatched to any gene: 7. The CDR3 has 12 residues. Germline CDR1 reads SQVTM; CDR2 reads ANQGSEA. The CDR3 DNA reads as TGCAGCGCGGGACAGGGTTCGGGTGGCTACACCTTC. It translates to CSAGQGSGGYTF. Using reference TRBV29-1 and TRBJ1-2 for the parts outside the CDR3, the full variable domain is SAVISQKPSRDICQRGTSLTIQCQVDSQVTMMFWYRQQPGQSLTLIATANQGSEATYESGFVIDKFPISRPNLTFSTLTVSNMSPEDSSIYLCSAGQGSGGYTFGSGTRLTVV.

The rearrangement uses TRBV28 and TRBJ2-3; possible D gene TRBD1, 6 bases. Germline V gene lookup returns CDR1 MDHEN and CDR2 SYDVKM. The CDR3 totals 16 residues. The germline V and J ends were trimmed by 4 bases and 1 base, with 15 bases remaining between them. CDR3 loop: CASSSTRTDGTDTQYF. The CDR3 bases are TGTGCCAGCAGTTCGACCCGGACAGACGGCACAGATACGCAGTATTTT.

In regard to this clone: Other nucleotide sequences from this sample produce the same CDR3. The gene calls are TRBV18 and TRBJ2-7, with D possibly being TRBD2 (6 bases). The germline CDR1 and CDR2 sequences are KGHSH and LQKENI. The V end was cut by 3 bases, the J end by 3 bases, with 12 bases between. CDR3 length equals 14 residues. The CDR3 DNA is TGTGCCAGCTCACCGGGACTGGTAAACTACGAGCAGTACTTC. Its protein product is CASSPGLVNYEQYF.

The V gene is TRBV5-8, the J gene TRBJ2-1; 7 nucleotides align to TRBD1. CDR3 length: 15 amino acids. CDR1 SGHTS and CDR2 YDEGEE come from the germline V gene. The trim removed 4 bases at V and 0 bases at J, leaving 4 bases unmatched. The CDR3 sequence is CASSEGTASYNEQFF. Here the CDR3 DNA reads TGTGCCAGCAGCGAAGGGACAGCCTCCTACAATGAGCAGTTCTTC. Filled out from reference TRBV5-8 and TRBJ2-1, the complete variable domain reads EAGVTQSPTHLIKTRGQQATLRCSPISGHTSVYWYQQALGLGLQFLLWYDEGEERNRGNFPPRFSGRQFPNYSSELNVNALELEDSALYLCASSEGTASYNEQFFGPGTRLTVL.

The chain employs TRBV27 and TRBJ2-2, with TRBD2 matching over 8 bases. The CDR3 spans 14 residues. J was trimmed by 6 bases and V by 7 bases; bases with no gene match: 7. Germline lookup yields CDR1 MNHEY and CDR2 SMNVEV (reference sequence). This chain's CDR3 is CASKRGRGAGELFF. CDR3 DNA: TGTGCCAGCAAGCGGGGGCGAGGGGCCGGGGAGCTGTTTTTT.

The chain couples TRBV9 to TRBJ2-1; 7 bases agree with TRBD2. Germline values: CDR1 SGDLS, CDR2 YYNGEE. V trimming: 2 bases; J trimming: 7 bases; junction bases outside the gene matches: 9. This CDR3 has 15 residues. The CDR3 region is CASSVGGIGRNEQFF. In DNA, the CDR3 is TGTGCCAGCAGCGTCGGCGGGATCGGGAGGAATGAGCAGTTCTTC. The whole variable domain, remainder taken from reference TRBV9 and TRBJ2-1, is DSGVTQTPKHLITATGQRVTLRCSPRSGDLSVYWYQQSLDQGLQFLIQYYNGEERAKGNILERFSAQQFPDLHSELNLSSLELGDSALYFCASSVGGIGRNEQFFGPGTRLTVL.

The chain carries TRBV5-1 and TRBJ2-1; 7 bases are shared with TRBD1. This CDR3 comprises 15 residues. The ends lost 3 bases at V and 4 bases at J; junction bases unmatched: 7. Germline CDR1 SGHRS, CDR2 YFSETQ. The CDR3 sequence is CASSSQGFTYNEQFF. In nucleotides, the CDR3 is TGCGCCAGCAGCTCACAGGGGTTTACTTACAATGAGCAGTTCTTC.

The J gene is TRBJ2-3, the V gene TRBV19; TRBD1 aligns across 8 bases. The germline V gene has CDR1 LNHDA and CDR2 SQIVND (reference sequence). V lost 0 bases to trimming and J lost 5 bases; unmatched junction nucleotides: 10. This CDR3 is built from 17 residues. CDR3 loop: CASSIDGWAGGEDTQYF. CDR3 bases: TGTGCCAGTAGTATAGATGGTTGGGCAGGGGGCGAAGATACGCAGTATTTT.

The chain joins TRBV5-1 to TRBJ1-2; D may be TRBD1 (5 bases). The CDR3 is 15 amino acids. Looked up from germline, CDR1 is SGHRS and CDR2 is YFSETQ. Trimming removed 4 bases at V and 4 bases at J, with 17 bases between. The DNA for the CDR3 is TGCGCCAGCAGCCCCACCGGGCAGGGCGCCTATGGCTACACCTTC. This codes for CASSPTGQGAYGYTF.

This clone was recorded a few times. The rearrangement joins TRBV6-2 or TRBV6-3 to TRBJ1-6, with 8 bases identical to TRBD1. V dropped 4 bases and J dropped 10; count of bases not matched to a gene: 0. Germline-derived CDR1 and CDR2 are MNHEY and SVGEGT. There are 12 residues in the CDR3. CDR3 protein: CASSWDRSPLHF. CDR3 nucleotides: TGTGCCAGCAGTTGGGACAGGTCACCCCTCCACTTT.

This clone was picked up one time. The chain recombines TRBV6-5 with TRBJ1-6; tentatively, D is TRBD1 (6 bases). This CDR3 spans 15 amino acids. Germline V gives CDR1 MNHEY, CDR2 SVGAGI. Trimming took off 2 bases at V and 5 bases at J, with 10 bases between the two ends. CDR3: CASSYRGDDNSPLHF. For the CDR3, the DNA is TGTGCCAGCAGTTACAGGGGGGACGATAATTCACCCCTCCACTTT.

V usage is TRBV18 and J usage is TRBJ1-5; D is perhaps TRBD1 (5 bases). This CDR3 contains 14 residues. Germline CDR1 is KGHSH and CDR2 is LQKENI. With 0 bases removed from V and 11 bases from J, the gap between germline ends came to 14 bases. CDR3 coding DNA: TGTGCCAGCTCACCACCGGAGGCCTGGGGGACCCAGCATTTT. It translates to CASSPPEAWGTQHF.

The CDR3 here is CSVGDRGSGANVLTF. In DNA, the CDR3 is TGCAGCGTGGGAGACAGGGGGTCTGGGGCCAACGTCCTGACTTTC. The chain uses TRBV29-1 and TRBJ2-6; TRBD1 aligns across 9 bases. CDR1 and CDR2 from the germline V gene are SQVTM and ANQGSEA. The V gene end was trimmed by 6 bases and the J gene end by 1 base; junction bases not matched to a gene: 4. This CDR3 is built from 15 residues.

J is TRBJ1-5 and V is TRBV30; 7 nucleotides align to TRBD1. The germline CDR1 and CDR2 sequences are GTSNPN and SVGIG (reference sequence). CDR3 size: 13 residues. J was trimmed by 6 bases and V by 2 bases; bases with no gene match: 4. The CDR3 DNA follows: TGTGCCTGGAGTCAACAGGGGTCTCAGCCCCAGCATTTT. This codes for CAWSQQGSQPQHF.

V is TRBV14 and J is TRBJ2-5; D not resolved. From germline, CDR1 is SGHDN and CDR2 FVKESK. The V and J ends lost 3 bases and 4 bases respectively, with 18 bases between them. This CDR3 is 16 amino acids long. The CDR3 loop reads CASSHVLSLSGETQYF. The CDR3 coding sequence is TGTGCCAGCAGCCATGTTCTATCGCTTTCAGGAGAGACCCAGTACTTC.